The next 10 T cell receptor beta chains were all read from a single sample in a study of T-cell memory formation after mild COVID-19. MiXCR, run by TCRdb on the 5' RACE reads, gives a single entry per CDR3 protein. The sample contains fewer than 350,000 distinct CDR3 sequences, 13% to 15% of which appear only once. Material for sequencing was PBMCs or a T cell subset sorted from them (not recorded which). The source is a man aged 18 to 29 who had mild COVID-19 (a few samples of this study predate the infection). Cell type and time point are not known.

The genes are TRBV6-6 and TRBJ2-7, with TRBD1 identical over 9 bases. Germline V gene sequence: CDR1 MNHNY, CDR2 SVGAGI (reference sequence). With V trimmed by 4 bases and J by 2 bases, 6 bases remained unmatched. The CDR3 loop spans 15 amino acids. The CDR3 spells CASSFAGQGAYEQYF. CDR3 DNA: TGTGCCAGCAGTTTCGCGGGACAGGGCGCCTACGAGCAGTACTTC.

There are a few counts of this clonotype. The chain carries TRBV6-5 and TRBJ1-1; D is uncertain. Between the trimmed V and J ends, which lost 6 bases and 11 bases, there was a span of 13 bases. The CDR3 is 11 residues long. Germline V lookup: CDR1 MNHEY, CDR2 SVGAGI. CDR3 in DNA: TGTGCCAGCAGACGGGGATCGGAGGCTTTCTTT. Residues: CASRRGSEAFF.

This clonotype was counted only a few times. The chain couples TRBV7-9 to TRBJ1-1, with D uncertain. CDR3 size: 15 residues. V was cut by 7 bases and J by 2 bases, with 17 bases left in between. Germline V gives CDR1 SEHNR, CDR2 FQNEAQ (reference sequence). The CDR3 DNA is TGTGCCAGCATCTCCGGCGGACCGTCAAACACTGAAGCTTTCTTT. It is translated as CASISGGPSNTEAFF.

The chain is built from TRBV6-1 and TRBJ2-7; D assignment may be TRBD1 or TRBD2 (7 bases each). CDR1 and CDR2 from the germline V gene are MNHNS and SASEGT. The CDR3 loop spans 15 amino acids. Trimming removed 4 bases at V and 3 bases at J, with 16 bases between. CDR3: CASSADRTRGYEQYV. CDR3 sequence (DNA): TGTGCCAGCAGTGCGGACAGGACTAGGGGCTACGAGCAGTACGTC.

This rearrangement joins TRBV6-1 to TRBJ2-1, with 10 bases lining up with TRBD1. The trim removed 4 bases at V and 7 bases at J, leaving 7 bases unmatched. The CDR3 spans 15 residues. In germline, CDR1 is MNHNS, CDR2 SASEGT. CDR3 sequence: CASSGQTGGWNEQFF. CDR3 in DNA: TGTGCCAGCAGTGGGCAGACAGGGGGCTGGAATGAGCAGTTCTTC.

This chain joins TRBV18 and TRBJ1-1; TRBD1 aligns across 7 bases. This CDR3 has 13 amino acids. V shed 3 bases, J shed 13 bases, and the junction held 11 bases outside the gene matches. Germline lookup yields CDR1 KGHSH and CDR2 LQKENI. The CDR3 loop reads CASSPTGESKVFF. Here the CDR3 DNA reads TGTGCCAGCTCACCCACAGGGGAAAGTAAGGTTTTCTTT.

V gene TRBV5-1 combines with J gene TRBJ2-7, with 7 nucleotides matching TRBD1. The V gene's germline CDR1 is SGHRS and CDR2 YFSETQ. V trimming: 3 bases; J trimming: 5 bases; junction bases outside the gene matches: 2. The CDR3 totals 12 residues. The CDR3 sequence is CASSWTGHEQYF. The CDR3 DNA follows: TGCGCCAGCAGCTGGACAGGTCACGAGCAGTACTTC. The full variable domain, in which reference TRBV5-1 and TRBJ2-7 provide the parts outside the CDR3, is KAGVTQTPRYLIKTRGQQVTLSCSPISGHRSVSWYQQTPGQGLQFLFEYFSETQRNKGNFPGRFSGRQFSNSRSEMNVSTLELGDSALYLCASSWTGHEQYFGPGTRLTVT.

This clonotype was found a few times. The chain couples TRBV14 to TRBJ1-1; 7 bases are a match to TRBD1. The germline V gene encodes CDR1 SGHDN and CDR2 FVKESK. The CDR3 runs to 14 residues. J was trimmed by 1 base and V by 5 bases; bases with no gene match: 4. The CDR3 spells CASSAYRGNTEAFF. DNA of the CDR3: TGTGCCAGCAGCGCATACAGGGGGAACACTGAAGCTTTCTTT.

This clonotype was found a few times. The genes are TRBV4-2 and TRBJ2-1; TRBD1 or TRBD2 may be the D gene (5 bases each). There are 13 residues in the CDR3. Germline CDR1 reads LGHNA; CDR2 reads YNFKEQ. V was trimmed by 3 bases and J by 8 bases, leaving 11 bases between them. The CDR3 nucleotides are TGTGCCAGCAGCCAGGACACGGGGCATGAGCAGTTCTTC. Its protein is CASSQDTGHEQFF.

In this sample, this clonotype turned up many times. The chain is built from TRBV4-2 and TRBJ2-3; 8 bases map to TRBD2. The CDR3 loop spans 15 amino acids. The ends lost 3 bases at V and 0 bases at J; junction bases unmatched: 2. The germline V gene has CDR1 LGHNA and CDR2 YNFKEQ. The CDR3 bases are TGTGCCAGCAGCCAGAAGCGGGGGAGCACAGATACGCAGTATTTT. Translated, it gives CASSQKRGSTDTQYF.